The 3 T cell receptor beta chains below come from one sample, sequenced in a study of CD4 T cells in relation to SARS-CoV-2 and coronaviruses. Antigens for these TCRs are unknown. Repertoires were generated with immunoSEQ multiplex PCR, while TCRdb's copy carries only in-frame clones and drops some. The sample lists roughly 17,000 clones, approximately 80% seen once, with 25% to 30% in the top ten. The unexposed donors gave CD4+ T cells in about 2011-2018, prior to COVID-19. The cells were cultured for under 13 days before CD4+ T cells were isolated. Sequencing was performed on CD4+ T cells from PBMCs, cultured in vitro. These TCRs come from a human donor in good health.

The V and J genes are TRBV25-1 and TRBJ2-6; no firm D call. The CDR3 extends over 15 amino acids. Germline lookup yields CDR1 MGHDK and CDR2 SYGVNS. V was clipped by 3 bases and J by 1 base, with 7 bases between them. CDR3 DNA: TGTGCCAGCAGTGATAAGGGTTCTGGGGCCAACGTCCTGACTTTC. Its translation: CASSDKGSGANVLTF.

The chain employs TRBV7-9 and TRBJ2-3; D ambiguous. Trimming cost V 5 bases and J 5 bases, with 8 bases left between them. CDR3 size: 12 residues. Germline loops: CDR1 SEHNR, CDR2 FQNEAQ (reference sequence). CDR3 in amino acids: CASSVLEDTQYF. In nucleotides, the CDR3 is TGTGCCAGCAGCGTTTTGGAAGATACGCAGTATTTT.

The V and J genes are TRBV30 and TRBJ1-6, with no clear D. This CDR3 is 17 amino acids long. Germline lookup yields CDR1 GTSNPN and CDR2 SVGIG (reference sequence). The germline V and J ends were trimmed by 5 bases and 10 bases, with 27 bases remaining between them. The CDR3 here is CAWRVSDNREEVSPLHF. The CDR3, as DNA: TGTGCCTGGCGAGTGTCAGACAATAGAGAGGAGGTATCACCCCTCCACTTT.